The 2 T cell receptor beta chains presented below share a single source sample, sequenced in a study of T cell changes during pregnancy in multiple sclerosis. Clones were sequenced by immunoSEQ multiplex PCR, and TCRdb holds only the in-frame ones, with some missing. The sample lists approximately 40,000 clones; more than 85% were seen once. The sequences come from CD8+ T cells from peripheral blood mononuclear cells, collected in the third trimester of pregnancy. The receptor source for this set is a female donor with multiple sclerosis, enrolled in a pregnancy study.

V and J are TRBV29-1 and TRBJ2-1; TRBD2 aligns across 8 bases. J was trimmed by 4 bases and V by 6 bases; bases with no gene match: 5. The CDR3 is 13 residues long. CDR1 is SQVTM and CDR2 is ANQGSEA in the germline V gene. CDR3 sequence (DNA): TGCAGCGTCGAGCGGGAGAGTTACAATGAGCAGTTCTTC. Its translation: CSVERESYNEQFF.

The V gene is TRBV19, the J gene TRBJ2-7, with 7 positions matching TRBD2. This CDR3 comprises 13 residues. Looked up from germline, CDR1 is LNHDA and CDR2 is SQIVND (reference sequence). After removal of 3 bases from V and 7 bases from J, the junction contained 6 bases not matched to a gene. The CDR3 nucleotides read TGTGCCAGTAGTATTGGGACTACGGGGGAGCAGTACTTC. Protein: CASSIGTTGEQYF.